This TCR beta chain was documented in a study of CD8 T cells in ankylosing spondylitis. Study results and caveats: The disease-linked clones had a CD8+ phenotype and low blood frequencies. Significant enrichment of disease-linked clones was reported in matched ankylosing spondylitis synovial fluid. Roughly eight highly homologous variants made up a TCR beta motif that seemed to typify ankylosing spondylitis blood. A number of the motif variants had already been described in reactive arthritis synovial fluid and blood.

Worth noting for this clonotype: Antigen specificity is unknown.

Per germline, CDR1 LGHDT and CDR2 YNNKEL (reference sequence). Deletions cut 1 base from V and 8 bases from J, with 8 bases between. There are 12 residues in the CDR3. Quantitative 5'-RACE with molecular barcodes generated TCR beta libraries. One entry per CDR3 protein results from TCRdb running MiXCR on the 5' RACE reads. This sample has around 480,000 distinct CDR3 sequences; roughly 15% occur once, and the top ten carry approximately 0.97%. The origin of this receptor is a male donor with ankylosing spondylitis. The chain joins TRBV3-1 to TRBJ1-1; no firm D call. Sequences were obtained from blood, either unsorted or a sorted T cell fraction (not recorded which). The CDR3 region is CASSQGQWEAFF. CDR3 sequence (DNA): TGTGCCAGCAGCCAAGGCCAGTGGGAAGCTTTCTTT.